The clone carrying this T cell receptor beta chain was detected only once. This sample was taken from a study of blood T cell repertoires in COVID-19. Original processing methods: Estimated nucleated cell counts came from reference gene primer amplification. The assay was immunoSEQ multiplex PCR, and TCRdb's table has in-frame clones only and misses some. The V and J calls and clone size were taken over from that table, and D and trimming were inferred from the DNA. Altogether 75,000 to 80,000 clones are present, around 89% being singletons, with the ten largest covering 7% to 10%. Germline CDR1 reads LNHDA; CDR2 reads SQIVND (reference sequence). The CDR3 contains 16 residues. J was trimmed by 6 bases and V by 8 bases; bases with no gene match: 11.

V and J are TRBV19 and TRBJ2-3; 13 bases fit TRBD2. The sample consisted of peripheral blood. The receptor comes from a human donor in a cohort sampled during active COVID-19. CDR3 nucleotides: TGTGCCAGTGGAACCAGGGGACTAGCGGGACGTGATACGCAGTATTTT. It translates to CASGTRGLAGRDTQYF.